This T cell receptor beta chain was identified in a study of blood T cells in healthy people across ages (dated by TCRdb to between 2014 and 2016). Background for the entire study: In model experiments, template switching captured roughly one uniquely barcoded TCR beta cDNA molecule for every two T cells. Age-related changes in TCR beta repertoire diversity were measured in the study by deep sequencing normalized with unique cDNA molecular identifiers. Donors were grouped into four age groups: young (average roughly 16 years), middle-aged (roughly 37), aged (around 56) and long-lived (just over 80). Donors of different ages were randomly distributed across sequencing lanes to avoid experimental bias. Using the same blood draw, the study looked at two additional independent replicas of 1 million unique cDNA reads for two donors, one aged 18 to 30 and the other aged 80 or older. The paper as a whole reports these results and caveats: Because the CMV infection status of the donors was unknown, age-related changes in expanded clonotypes may potentially have been confounded. As age increased, observed TCR beta diversity per million T cells dropped in a roughly linear way, and a significant reduction was already evident by age around 41. A strong correlation was found between observed TCR beta diversity and the percentage of naive T cells measured by flow cytometry. Estimates of total diversity from one million sequenced T cells were regarded as lower bounds and underestimates. Compared with the aged group, the long-lived group had more naive CD4+ T cells, fewer expanded clones and increased TCR diversity, a pattern suggesting age selection. Since profiling was done on bulk unsorted PBMCs, naive and antigen-experienced compartments could not be conclusively compared.

Receptor amplification or capture employed 5' RACE. TCRdb shows the sequencer as Illumina HiSeq 2500. A second roughly 7 to 11 cycle PCR used a sample-barcoded 5' primer and a J-beta primer mix. Each TCR beta cDNA molecule received a unique molecular identifier from a template-switch 5' adaptor carrying 12 random nucleotides. Each sample yielded at least 3 million CDR3-containing paired-end reads. First-strand cDNA was synthesized from all RNA with the Mint cDNA synthesis kit, primed by a TRBC-specific oligonucleotide. Following uracil-DNA glycosylase treatment, all cDNA underwent a first 18-cycle PCR with the universal primers M1SS and BC2_uni_R. The original methods were these. Each sample was normalized by randomly selecting 1 million high-quality reads, each carrying a distinct molecular identifier. Reads with shared molecular identifiers were discarded instead of being binned into consensus sequences. CDR3 identification, clonotype clustering and error correction used MiTCR with a Q25 quality threshold and the strictest error-elimination algorithm. A nonparametric unseen species model with Euler transformation was used to estimate lower-bound total TCR beta diversity. The public sequencing data were trimmed at Q25 with fastp and processed into clonotypes with MiXCR by TCRdb, which kept only in-frame beta chains. All rows with the same CDR3 protein become a single entry with the most common DNA and genes. The V and J calls reflect TCRdb's pipeline rather than the authors' work. Counted in this sample were approximately 850,000 distinct CDR3 sequences; about 42% of them appeared once. The leading ten clones occupy about 21% of the sample.

Reading the germline V gene (reference sequence) gives CDR1 SEHNR and CDR2 FQNEAQ. Counted from cysteine to phenylalanine, this CDR3 has 13 amino acids. Just the 39-base CDR3 DNA is kept, in frame starting at base 1. Systemically healthy Caucasian individuals from Russia, some 40 in total and aged roughly 6 to 100 years, were included as donors. About 9.6 milliliters of peripheral blood were collected from each donor into EDTA-treated Vacutainer tubes. Ficoll-Paque density-gradient centrifugation was used to isolate PBMCs, with at least 7 million per sample. Total RNA, at least 6 micrograms per sample, was extracted from PBMCs with Trizol reagent. The percentages of naive CD45RAhigh/CD27high T cells were determined by flow cytometry on a PBMC aliquot from every donor. As regards this clonotype: The antigen it recognizes is unknown. One end of the junction does not line up with germline, which may come from a read error.

The TCR comes from a man aged 55 to 70 in good health. The chain uses TRBV7-9 and TRBJ1-1, and 7 junction bases match TRBD1. The specimen was blood. The CDR3 protein is CAGSLQGSAEAFF. The nucleotide sequence is TGTGCCGGCAGCCTACAGGGGAGCGCTGAAGCTTTCTTT.